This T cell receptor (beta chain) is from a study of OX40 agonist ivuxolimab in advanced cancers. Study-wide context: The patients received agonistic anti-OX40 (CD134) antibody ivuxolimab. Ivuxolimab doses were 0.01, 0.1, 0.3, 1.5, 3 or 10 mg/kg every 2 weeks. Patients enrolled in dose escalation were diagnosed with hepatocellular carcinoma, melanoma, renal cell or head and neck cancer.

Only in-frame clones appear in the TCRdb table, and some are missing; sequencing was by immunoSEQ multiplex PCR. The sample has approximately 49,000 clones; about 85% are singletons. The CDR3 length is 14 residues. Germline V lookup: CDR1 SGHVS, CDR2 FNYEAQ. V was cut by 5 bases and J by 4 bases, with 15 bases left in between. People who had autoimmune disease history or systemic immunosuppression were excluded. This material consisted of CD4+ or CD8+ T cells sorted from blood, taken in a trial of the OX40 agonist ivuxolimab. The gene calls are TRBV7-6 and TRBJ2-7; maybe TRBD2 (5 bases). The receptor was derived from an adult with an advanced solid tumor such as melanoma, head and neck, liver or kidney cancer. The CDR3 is CASSQGSGGYEQYF. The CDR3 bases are TGTGCCAGCAGCCAAGGGAGCGGAGGATACGAGCAGTACTTC.